This T cell receptor beta chain was sequenced for a study of blood T cell repertoires in COVID-19. About the research overall: Specimens from acute and convalescent COVID-19 originated in the United States, Italy and Spain. T cells, B-cell-depleted T cells, or PBMCs provided the cDNA or gDNA that served as material.

Either two negative PCRs, clearance, or symptom resolution qualified Cohort 3 donors as recovered. Using immunoSEQ multiplex PCR, the repertoire was profiled, and TCRdb retains in-frame clones only, with some absent. The repertoire holds fewer than 400,000 clones, with roughly 90% as singletons. Trimming took off 2 bases at V and 4 bases at J, with 14 bases between the two ends. The CDR3 covers 15 residues. Germline CDR1 and CDR2: LNHNV and YYDKDF (reference sequence). The TCR comes from a woman under 40 who had recovered from COVID-19. What was sequenced was PBMCs or T cells enriched from blood (not recorded which). V usage is TRBV15 and J usage is TRBJ1-1; D possibly corresponds to TRBD1 (5 bases). The CDR3 bases are TGTGCCACCAGCAGAACCAGGGATGGCAGCACTGAAGCTTTCTTT. It translates to CATSRTRDGSTEAFF.